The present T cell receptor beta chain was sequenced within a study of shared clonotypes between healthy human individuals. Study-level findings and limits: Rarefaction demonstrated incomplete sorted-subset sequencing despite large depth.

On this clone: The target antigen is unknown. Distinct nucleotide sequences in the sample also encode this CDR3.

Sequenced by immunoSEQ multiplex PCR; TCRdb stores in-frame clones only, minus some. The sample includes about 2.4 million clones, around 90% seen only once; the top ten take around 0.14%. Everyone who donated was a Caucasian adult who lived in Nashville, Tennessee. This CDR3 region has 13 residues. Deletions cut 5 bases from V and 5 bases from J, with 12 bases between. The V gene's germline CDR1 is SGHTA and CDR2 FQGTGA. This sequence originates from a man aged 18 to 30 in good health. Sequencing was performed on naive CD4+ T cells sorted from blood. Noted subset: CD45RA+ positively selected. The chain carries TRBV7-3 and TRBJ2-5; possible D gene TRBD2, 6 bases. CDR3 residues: CASSLGGKETQYF. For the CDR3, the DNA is TGTGCCAGCAGCCTTGGGGGGAAGGAGACCCAGTACTTC.